This TCR beta chain comes out of a study of response to subunit inactivated influenza vaccine. Points from the study as a whole: It was suggested by the authors that few new T cells are recruited by each seasonal influenza vaccination.

Germline values: CDR1 SQVTM, CDR2 ANQGSEA. Trimming removed 6 bases at V and 2 bases at J, with 10 bases between. This CDR3 has 12 residues. TCRdb analysed the RT-PCR reads with MiXCR anew, one entry per CDR3 protein. Of about 500,000 distinct CDR3 sequences listed, 16% are singletons. This clonotype was seen more than once but under ten times. Its specificity is unknown. The chain has TRBV29-1 and TRBJ2-5; D is uncertain. The sample here was CD4+ T cells sorted from PBMCs, taken 23 to 25 months after vaccination. This clonotype originated in a man between 50 and 70 years old who received an inactivated influenza vaccine. CDR3 nucleotide sequence: TGCAGCGTCGCGAGCCGTCAAGAGACCCAGTACTTC. It specifies CSVASRQETQYF.